This TCR beta chain was sequenced in a study of blood T cells in healthy people across ages. General study points: Estimated diversity across one million T cells was deemed an underestimate.

Regarding this clonotype: What it binds is unknown.

The second PCR ran roughly 7 to 12 cycles with a sample-barcoded 5' primer and J-beta primers. Each cDNA molecule was tagged by a template-switch adaptor with 12 random nucleotides. TCRdb re-called the 5' RACE reads with MiXCR, one entry per CDR3 protein. The sample includes approximately 1.5 million distinct CDR3 sequences, almost 35% of them seen just once. This CDR3 contains 15 residues. V lost 4 bases and J lost 0, with 13 bases in between. From germline, CDR1 is SGHKS and CDR2 YYEKEE (reference sequence). The material sequenced was blood. The chain carries TRBV5-5 and TRBJ1-1, with a tentative D call TRBD1 (6 bases). This TCR came from a woman in her twenties or thirties in good health. The CDR3 protein is CASSLTQGMNTEAFF. CDR3 sequence (DNA): TGTGCCAGCAGCCTTACACAGGGTATGAACACTGAAGCTTTCTTT.